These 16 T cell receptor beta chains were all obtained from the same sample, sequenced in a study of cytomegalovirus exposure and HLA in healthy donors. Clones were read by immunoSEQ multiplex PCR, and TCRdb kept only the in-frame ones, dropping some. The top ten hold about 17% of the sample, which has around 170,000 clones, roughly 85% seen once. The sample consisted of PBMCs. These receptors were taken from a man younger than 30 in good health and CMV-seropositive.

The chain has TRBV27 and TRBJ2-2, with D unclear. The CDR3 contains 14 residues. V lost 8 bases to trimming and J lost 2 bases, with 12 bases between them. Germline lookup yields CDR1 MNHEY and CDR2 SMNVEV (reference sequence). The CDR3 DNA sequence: TGTGCCAGCGGCCCATGGTCCAACACCGGGGAGCTGTTTTTT. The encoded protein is CASGPWSNTGELFF.

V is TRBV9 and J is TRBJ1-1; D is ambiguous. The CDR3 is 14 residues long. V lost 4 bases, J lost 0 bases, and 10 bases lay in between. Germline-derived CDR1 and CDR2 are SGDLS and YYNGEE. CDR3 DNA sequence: TGTGCCAGCAGCCCAGGAGGACTGAACACTGAAGCTTTCTTT. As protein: CASSPGGLNTEAFF.

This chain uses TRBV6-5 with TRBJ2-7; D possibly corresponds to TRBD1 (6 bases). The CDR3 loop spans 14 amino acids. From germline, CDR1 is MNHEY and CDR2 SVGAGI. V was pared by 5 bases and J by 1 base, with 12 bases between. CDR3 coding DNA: TGTGCCAGCAGTGGCGACGGACAGTCCTACGAGCAGTACTTC. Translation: CASSGDGQSYEQYF.

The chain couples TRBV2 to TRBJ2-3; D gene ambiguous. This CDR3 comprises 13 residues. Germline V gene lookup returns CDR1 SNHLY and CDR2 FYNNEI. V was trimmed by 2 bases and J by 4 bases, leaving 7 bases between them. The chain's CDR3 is CASSERVADTQYF. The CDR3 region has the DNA TGTGCCAGCAGTGAAAGAGTGGCAGATACGCAGTATTTT.

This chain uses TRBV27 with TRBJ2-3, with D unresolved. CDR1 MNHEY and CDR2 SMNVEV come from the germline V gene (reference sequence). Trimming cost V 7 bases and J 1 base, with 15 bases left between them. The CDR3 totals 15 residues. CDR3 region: CASTPKGVGTDTQYF. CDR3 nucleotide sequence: TGTGCCAGCACCCCTAAAGGAGTTGGCACAGATACGCAGTATTTT.

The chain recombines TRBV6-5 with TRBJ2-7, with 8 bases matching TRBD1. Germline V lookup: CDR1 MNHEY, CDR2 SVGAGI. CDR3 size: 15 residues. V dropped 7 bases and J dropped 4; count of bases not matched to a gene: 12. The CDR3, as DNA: TGTGCCAGCAACCTCCCCCAGGGGGCTTGGTACGAGCAGTACTTC. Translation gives CASNLPQGAWYEQYF.

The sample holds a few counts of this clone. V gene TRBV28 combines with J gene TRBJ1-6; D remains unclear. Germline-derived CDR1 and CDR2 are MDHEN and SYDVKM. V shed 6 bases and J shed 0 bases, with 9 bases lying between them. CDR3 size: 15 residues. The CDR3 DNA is TGTGCCAGCAGCCCGGGGAGCTCCTATAATTCACCCCTCCACTTT. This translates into CASSPGSSYNSPLHF.

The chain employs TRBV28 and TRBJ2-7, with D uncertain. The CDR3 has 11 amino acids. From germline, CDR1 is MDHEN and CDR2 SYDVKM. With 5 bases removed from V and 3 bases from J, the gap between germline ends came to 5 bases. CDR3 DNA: TGTGCCAGCAGTAACTACTACGAGCAGTACTTC. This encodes CASSNYYEQYF.

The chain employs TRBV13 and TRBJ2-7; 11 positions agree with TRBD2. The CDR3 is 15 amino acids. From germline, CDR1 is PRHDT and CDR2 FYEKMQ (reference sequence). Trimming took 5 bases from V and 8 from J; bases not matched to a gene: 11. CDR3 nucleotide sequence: TGTGCCAGCAGCACCCTAGCGGGGGGCCTCTCCCAGCAGTACTTC. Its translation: CASSTLAGGLSQQYF.

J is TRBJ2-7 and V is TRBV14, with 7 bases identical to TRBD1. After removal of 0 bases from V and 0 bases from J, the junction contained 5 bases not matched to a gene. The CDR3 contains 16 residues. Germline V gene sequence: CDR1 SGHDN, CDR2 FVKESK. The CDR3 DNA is TGTGCCAGCAGCCAAGATGAGTGGGACAGCTCCTACGAGCAGTACTTC. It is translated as CASSQDEWDSSYEQYF.

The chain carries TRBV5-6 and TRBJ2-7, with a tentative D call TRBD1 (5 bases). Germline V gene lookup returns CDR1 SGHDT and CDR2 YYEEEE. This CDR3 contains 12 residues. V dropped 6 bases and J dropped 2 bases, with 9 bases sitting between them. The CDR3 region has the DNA TGTGCCAGCAAAGACAGCACCTACGAGCAGTACTTC. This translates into CASKDSTYEQYF.

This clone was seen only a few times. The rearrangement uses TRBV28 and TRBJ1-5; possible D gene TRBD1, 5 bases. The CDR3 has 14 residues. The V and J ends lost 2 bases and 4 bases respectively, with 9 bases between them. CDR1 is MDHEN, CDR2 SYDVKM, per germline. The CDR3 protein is CASSLGGENQPQHF. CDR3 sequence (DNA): TGTGCCAGCAGTTTAGGGGGGGAGAATCAGCCCCAGCATTTT.

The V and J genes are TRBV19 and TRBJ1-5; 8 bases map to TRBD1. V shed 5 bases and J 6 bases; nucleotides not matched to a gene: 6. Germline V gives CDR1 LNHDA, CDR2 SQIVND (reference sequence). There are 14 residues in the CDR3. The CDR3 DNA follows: TGTGCCAGTAGTGGAGGGACAGGTCCTCAGCCCCAGCATTTT. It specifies CASSGGTGPQPQHF.

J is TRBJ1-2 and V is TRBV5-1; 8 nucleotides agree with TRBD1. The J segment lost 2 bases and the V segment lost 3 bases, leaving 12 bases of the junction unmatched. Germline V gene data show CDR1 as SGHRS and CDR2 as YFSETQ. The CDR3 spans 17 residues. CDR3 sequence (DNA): TGCGCCAGCAGCTCGGGGGACAGGAGGCAATTCAACTATGGCTACACCTTC. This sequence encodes CASSSGDRRQFNYGYTF.

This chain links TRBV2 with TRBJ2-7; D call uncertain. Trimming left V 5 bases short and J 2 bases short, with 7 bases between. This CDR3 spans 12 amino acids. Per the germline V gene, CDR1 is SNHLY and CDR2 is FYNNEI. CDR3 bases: TGTGCCAGCAGTCGAGAACCCTACGAGCAGTACTTC. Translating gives CASSREPYEQYF.

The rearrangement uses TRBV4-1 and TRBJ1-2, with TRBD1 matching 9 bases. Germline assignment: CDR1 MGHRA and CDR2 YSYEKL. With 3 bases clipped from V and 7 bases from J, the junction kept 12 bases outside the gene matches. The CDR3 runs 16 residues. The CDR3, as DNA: TGCGCCAGCAGCCACCCGATCCAAGGGACAGGGAGTGGCTACACCTTC. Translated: CASSHPIQGTGSGYTF.